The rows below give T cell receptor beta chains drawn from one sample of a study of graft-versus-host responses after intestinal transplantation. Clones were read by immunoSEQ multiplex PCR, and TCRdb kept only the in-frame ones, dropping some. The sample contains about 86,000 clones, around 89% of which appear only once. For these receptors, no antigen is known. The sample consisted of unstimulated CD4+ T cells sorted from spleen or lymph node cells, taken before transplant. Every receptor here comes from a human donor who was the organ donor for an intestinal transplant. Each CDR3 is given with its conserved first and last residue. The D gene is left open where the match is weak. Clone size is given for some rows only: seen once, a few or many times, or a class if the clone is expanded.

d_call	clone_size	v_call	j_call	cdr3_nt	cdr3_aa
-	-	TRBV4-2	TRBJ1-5	TGTGCCAGCAGCCAAGAGAGGGTGGGCAATCAGCCCCAGCATTTT	CASSQERVGNQPQHF
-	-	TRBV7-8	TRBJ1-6	TGTGCCAGCAGCTTAGGGAGGGATAATTCACCCCTCCACTTT	CASSLGRDNSPLHF
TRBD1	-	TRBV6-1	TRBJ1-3	TGTGCCAGCAGTGAAGACAGGGGCCGAGGCACCATATATTTT	CASSEDRGRGTIYF
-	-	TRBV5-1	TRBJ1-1	TGCGCCAGCAGCTTGGGTAGCATGAACACTGAAGCTTTCTTT	CASSLGSMNTEAFF
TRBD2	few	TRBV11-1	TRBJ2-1	TGTGCCAGCAGCCGCGGGGGGTTCATGTATGAGCAGTTCTTC	CASSRGGFMYEQFF
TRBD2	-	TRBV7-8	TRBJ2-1	TGTGCCAGCAGCCCCACTAGCGGGGGGGTGGTTCGCAGTGAGCAGTTCTTC	CASSPTSGGVVRSEQFF
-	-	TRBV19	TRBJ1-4	TGTGCCAGTAGTATTTTGGGGGGACGGCTTAATGAAAAACTGTTTTTT	CASSILGGRLNEKLFF
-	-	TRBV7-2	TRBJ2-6	TGTGCCAGCAGGCCCTGGAGGGGCTTCTCTGGGGCCAACGTCCTGACTTTC	CASRPWRGFSGANVLTF
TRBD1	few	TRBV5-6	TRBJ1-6	TGTGCCAGCAGCCCAATCGGACAGGGGGGTGGGAATTCACCCCTCCACTTT	CASSPIGQGGGNSPLHF
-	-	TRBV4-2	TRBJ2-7	TGTGCCAGCAGCCATGACGGAGGAGCAGGCGAGCAGTACTTC	CASSHDGGAGEQYF
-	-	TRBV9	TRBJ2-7	TGTGCCAGCAGCCCCCTAACGGGAGCCCCAAGCGAGCAGTACTTC	CASSPLTGAPSEQYF
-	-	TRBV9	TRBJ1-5	TGTGCCAGCAGCGTAAGGAGGGAACGGCAGCCCCAGCATTTT	CASSVRRERQPQHF
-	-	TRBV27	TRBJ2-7	TGTGCCAGCAGCCCACCCCGGGACTACGAGCAGTACTTC	CASSPPRDYEQYF
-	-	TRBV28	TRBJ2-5	TGTGCCAGCAGTTTATTCCGGTACCAAGAGACCCAGTACTTC	CASSLFRYQETQYF
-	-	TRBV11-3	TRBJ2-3	TGTGCCAGCAGCTTAGGGGGTTGGGGGCCAAGCACAGATACGCAGTATTTT	CASSLGGWGPSTDTQYF
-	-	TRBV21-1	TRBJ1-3	TGTGCCGGCTCAGGGGCTGGAAACACCATATATTTT	CAGSGAGNTIYF
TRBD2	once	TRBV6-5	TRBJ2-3	TGTGCCAGCGGTACGCCGGGGGGACTTGCGCAGTATTTT	CASGTPGGLAQYF
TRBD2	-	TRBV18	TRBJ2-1	TGTGCCAGCTCCCAACGACTAGCGGGGGACGAGCAGTTCTTC	CASSQRLAGDEQFF
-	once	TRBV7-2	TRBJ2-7	TGTGCCAGCAGCTCGATTCGGCGGATGCCCTACGAGCAGTACTTC	CASSSIRRMPYEQYF
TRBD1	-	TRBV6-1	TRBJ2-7	TGTGCCAGCAGTGAAGAAGTGAGGACAGGGGCGGACTACGAGCAGTACTTC	CASSEEVRTGADYEQYF
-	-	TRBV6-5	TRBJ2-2	TGTGCCAGCAGTCCTGGTAGCGGCACCGGGGAGCTGTTTTTT	CASSPGSGTGELFF
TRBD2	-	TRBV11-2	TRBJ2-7	TGTGCCAGCAGCTTAGCCGGTGGGGGGGTGTACGAGCAGTACTTC	CASSLAGGGVYEQYF
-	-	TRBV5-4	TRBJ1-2	TGTGCCAGCAGCCCGACAGCGGGAGTCTATGGCTACACCTTC	CASSPTAGVYGYTF
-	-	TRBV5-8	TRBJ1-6	TGTGCCAGCAGCTTGGCCGGAGGAATCGACTCACCCCTCCACTTT	CASSLAGGIDSPLHF
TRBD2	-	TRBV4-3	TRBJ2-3	TGCGCCAGCAGCCAAGAACCTAGCGGGAGTTACACAGATACGCAGTATTTT	CASSQEPSGSYTDTQYF
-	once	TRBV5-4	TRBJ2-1	TGTGCCAGCAGCTTAAGTCCCCGGTTAGATGAGCAGTTCTTC	CASSLSPRLDEQFF
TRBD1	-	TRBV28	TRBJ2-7	TGTGCCAGCAGATCTTTCGCCGGGACAGGGATCTCCTACGAGCAGTACTTC	CASRSFAGTGISYEQYF
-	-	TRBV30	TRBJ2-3	TGTGCCTGGAAAAGGGGTTTGGCAGATACGCAGTATTTT	CAWKRGLADTQYF
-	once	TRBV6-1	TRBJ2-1	TGTGCCAGCAGGTATGTGAGGAGCTCCTACAATGAGCAGTTCTTC	CASRYVRSSYNEQFF
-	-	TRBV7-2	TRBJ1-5	TGTGCCAGCAGCTTAGCGCGGAGTAGCAATCAGCCCCAGCATTTT	CASSLARSSNQPQHF